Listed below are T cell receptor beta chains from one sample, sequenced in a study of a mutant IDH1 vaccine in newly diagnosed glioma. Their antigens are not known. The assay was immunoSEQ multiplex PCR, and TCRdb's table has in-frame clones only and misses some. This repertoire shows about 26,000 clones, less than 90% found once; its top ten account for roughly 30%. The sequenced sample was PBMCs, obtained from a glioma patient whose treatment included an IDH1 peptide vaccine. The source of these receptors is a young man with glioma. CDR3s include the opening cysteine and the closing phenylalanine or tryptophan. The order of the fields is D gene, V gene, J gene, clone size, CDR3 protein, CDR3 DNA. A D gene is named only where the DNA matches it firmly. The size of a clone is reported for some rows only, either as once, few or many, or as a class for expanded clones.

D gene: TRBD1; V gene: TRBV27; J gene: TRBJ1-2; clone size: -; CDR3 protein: CASSPHGQGSFGYTF; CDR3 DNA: TGTGCCAGCAGTCCCCACGGACAGGGCTCTTTTGGCTACACCTTC
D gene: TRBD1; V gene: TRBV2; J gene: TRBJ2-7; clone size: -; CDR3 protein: CASSEGQGAAYEQYF; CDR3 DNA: TGTGCCAGCAGTGAAGGGCAGGGGGCAGCCTACGAGCAGTACTTC
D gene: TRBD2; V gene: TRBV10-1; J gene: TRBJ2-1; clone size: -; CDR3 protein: CASSASGREQFF; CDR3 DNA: TGCGCCAGCAGCGCTAGCGGGAGGGAGCAGTTCTTC
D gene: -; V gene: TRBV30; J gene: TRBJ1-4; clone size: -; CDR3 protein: CARGKGGEKLFF; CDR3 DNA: TGTGCCCGGGGGAAGGGCGGTGAAAAACTGTTTTTT
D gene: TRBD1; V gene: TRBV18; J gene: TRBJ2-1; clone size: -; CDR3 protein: CASSVSRQGANEQFF; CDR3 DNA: TGTGCCAGCTCAGTCTCTAGACAGGGCGCGAATGAGCAGTTCTTC
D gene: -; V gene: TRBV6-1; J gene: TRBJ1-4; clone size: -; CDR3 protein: CASSEVQAEKLFF; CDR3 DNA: TGTGCCAGCAGTGAAGTACAGGCTGAAAAACTGTTTTTT
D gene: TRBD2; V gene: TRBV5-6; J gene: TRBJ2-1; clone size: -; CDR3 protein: CASSLGGGRDYNEQFF; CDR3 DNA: TGTGCCAGCAGCTTGGGGGGCGGGAGGGACTACAATGAGCAGTTCTTC
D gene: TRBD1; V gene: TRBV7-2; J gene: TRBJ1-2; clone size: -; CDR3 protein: CASSSSGQGIGYTF; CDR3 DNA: TGTGCCAGCAGCTCAAGTGGACAGGGAATTGGCTACACCTTC
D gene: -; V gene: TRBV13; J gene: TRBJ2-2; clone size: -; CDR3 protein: CASSLEVGSLSGELFF; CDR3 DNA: TGTGCCAGCAGCTTAGAAGTTGGCAGTTTATCCGGGGAGCTGTTTTTT
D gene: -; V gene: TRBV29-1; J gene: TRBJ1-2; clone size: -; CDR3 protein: CSVHPDSGGYTF; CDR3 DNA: TGCAGCGTCCACCCGGACAGTGGAGGCTACACCTTC
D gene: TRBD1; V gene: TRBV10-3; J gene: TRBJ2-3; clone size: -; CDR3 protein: CAISEDRGNTQYF; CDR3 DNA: TGTGCCATCAGTGAGGACAGGGGCAATACGCAGTATTTT
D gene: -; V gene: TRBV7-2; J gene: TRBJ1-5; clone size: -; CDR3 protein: CASSLASRGNQPQHF; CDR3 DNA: TGTGCCAGCAGCTTAGCGTCCAGGGGCAATCAGCCCCAGCATTTT
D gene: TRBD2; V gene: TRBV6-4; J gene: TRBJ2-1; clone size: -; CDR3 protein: CASSKAGGVNNEQFF; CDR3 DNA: TGTGCCAGCAGCAAGGCGGGAGGGGTAAACAATGAGCAGTTCTTC
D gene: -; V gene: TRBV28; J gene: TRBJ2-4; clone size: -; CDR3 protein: CASSSPDGKNIQYF; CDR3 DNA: TGTGCCAGCAGTTCCCCGGATGGCAAAAACATTCAGTACTTC
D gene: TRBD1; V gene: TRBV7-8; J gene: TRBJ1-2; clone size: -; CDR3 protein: CASSLDRGNYGYTF; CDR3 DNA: TGTGCCAGCAGCTTAGACAGGGGGAACTATGGCTACACCTTC
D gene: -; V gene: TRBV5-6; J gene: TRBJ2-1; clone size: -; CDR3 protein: CASSLRGSGNEQFF; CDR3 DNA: TGTGCCAGCAGCTTGAGGGGATCCGGCAATGAGCAGTTCTTC
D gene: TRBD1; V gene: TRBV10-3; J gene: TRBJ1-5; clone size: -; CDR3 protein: CAISERQGADSNQPQHF; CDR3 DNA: TGTGCCATCAGTGAACGACAGGGGGCCGATAGCAATCAGCCCCAGCATTTT
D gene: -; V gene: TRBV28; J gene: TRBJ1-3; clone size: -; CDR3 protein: CASSLAGVNGNTIYF; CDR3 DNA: TGTGCCAGCAGTTTAGCCGGGGTTAATGGAAACACCATATATTTT
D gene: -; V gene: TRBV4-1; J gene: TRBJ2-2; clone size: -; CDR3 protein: CASSQDGGYGAGELFF; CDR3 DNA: TGCGCCAGCAGCCAAGATGGGGGTTATGGGGCCGGGGAGCTGTTTTTT
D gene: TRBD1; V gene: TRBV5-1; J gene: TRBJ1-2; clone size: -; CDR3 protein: CASSSDPGTGGGYTF; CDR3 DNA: TGCGCCAGCAGCTCCGATCCCGGGACAGGCGGTGGCTACACCTTC
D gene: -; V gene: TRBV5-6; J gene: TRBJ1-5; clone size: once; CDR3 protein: CASSSWGSNQPQHF; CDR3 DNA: TGTGCCAGCAGCTCGTGGGGGAGCAATCAGCCCCAGCATTTT
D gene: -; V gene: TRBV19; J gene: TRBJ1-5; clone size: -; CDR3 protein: CASSIAVLIKQPQHF; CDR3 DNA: TGTGCCAGTAGTATAGCGGTCCTCATTAAACAGCCCCAGCATTTT
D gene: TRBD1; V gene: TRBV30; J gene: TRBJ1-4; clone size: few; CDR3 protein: CAWSVPGTGAQKLFF; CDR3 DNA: TGTGCCTGGAGTGTCCCCGGGACAGGGGCTCAAAAACTGTTTTTT
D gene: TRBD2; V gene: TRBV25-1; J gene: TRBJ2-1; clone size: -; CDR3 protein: CASSGTSLAGGFYNEQFF; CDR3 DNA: TGTGCCAGCAGTGGGACTAGCTTAGCGGGAGGGTTCTACAATGAGCAGTTCTTC
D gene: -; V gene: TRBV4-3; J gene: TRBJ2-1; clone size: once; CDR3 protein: CASSQDKRNEQFF; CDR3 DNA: TGCGCCAGCAGCCAAGACAAGCGAAACGAGCAGTTCTTC
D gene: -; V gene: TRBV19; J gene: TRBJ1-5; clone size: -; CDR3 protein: CASRIIQGLSNQPQHF; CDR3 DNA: TGTGCCAGTAGGATTATACAGGGTCTTAGCAATCAGCCCCAGCATTTT
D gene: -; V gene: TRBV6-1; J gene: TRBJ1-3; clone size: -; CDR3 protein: CASSVGGFSGNTIYF; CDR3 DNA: TGTGCCAGCAGTGTCGGGGGTTTCTCTGGAAACACCATATATTTT
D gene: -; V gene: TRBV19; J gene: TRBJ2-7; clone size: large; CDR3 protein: CASSIRSTGSYEQYF; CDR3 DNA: TGTGCCAGTAGCATTAGGAGTACGGGATCCTACGAGCAGTACTTC
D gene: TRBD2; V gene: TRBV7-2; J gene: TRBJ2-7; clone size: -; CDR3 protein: CASSQGLAGASYEQYF; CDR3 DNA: TGTGCCAGCAGCCAGGGACTAGCGGGGGCCTCATACGAGCAGTACTTC
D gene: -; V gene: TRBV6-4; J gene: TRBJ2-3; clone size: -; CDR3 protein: CASSATGGDTDTQYF; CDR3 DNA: TGTGCCAGCAGCGCCACAGGGGGGGACACAGATACGCAGTATTTT
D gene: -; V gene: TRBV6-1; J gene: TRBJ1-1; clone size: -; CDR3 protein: CASSDIRGSDTEAFF; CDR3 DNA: TGTGCCAGCAGTGACATAAGGGGTTCGGACACTGAAGCTTTCTTT
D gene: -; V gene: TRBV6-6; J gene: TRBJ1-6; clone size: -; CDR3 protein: CASSYGARSHNSPLHF; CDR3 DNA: TGTGCCAGCAGTTACGGGGCCCGGTCCCATAATTCACCCCTCCACTTT
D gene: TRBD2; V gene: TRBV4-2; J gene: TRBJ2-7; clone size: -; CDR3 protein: CASSQESGLAGTSYEQYF; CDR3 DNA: TGTGCCAGCAGCCAAGAATCCGGACTAGCGGGCACATCCTACGAGCAGTACTTC
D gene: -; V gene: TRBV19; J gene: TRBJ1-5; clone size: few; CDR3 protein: CASSIDQEHQPQHF; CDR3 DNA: TGTGCCAGTAGTATAGATCAAGAACATCAGCCCCAGCATTTT
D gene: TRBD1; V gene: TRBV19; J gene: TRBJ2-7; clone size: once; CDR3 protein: CASRTRQGIHEQYF; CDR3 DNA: TGTGCCAGTAGAACCCGACAGGGCATCCACGAGCAGTACTTC
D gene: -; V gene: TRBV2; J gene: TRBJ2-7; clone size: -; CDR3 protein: CASSRHTLGGGNYEQYF; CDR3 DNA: TGTGCCAGCAGTCGGCATACTCTCGGGGGTGGAAACTACGAGCAGTACTTC
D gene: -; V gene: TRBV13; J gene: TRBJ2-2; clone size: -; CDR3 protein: CATGDKPNGELFF; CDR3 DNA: TGTGCAACCGGGGACAAGCCGAACGGGGAGCTGTTTTTT
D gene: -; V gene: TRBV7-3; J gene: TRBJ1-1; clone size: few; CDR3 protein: CASSLGASGTEAFF; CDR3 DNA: TGTGCCAGCAGCTTAGGGGCTAGCGGCACTGAAGCTTTCTTT
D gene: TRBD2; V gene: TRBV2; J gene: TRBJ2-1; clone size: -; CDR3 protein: CASSAHVTAGETMFLIYNEQFF; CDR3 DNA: TGTGCCAGCAGTGCCCATGTCACAGCGGGGGAGACCATGTTTCTTATCTACAATGAGCAGTTCTTC
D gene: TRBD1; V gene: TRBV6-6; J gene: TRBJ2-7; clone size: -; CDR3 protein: CASSYKGQGFYEQYF; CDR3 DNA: TGTGCCAGCAGTTACAAGGGACAGGGTTTTTACGAGCAGTACTTC
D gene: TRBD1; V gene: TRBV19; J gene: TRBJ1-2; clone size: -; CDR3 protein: CASSTGTESYGYTF; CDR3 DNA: TGTGCCAGTAGCACCGGGACAGAATCCTATGGCTACACCTTC
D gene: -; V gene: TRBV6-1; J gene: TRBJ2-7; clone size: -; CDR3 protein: CASIGSYEQYF; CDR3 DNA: TGTGCCAGTATCGGGTCCTACGAGCAGTACTTC
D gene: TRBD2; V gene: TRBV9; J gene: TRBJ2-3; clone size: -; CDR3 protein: CASSVATSGGTDTQYF; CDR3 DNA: TGTGCCAGCAGCGTAGCTACCAGCGGGGGGACAGATACGCAGTATTTT
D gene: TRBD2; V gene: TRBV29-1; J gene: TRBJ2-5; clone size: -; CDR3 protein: CSVGGGLAGASQETQYF; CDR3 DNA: TGCAGCGTTGGTGGTGGGCTAGCGGGGGCCAGCCAAGAGACCCAGTACTTC
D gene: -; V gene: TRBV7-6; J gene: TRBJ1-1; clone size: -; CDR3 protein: CASSLGPTEAFF; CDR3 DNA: TGTGCCAGCAGCCTGGGACCTACTGAAGCTTTCTTT
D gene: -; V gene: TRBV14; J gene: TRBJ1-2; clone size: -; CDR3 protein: CASSQEIRSGYTF; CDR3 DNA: TGTGCCAGCAGCCAAGAGATAAGGAGCGGCTACACCTTC
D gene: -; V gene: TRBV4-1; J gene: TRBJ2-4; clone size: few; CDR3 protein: CASSQVLLGFQYF; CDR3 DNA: TGCGCCAGCAGCCAAGTGTTATTGGGTTTTCAGTACTTC
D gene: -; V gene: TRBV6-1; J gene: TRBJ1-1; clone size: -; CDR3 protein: CASREGSMNTEAFF; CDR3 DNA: TGTGCCAGCCGTGAGGGCAGCATGAACACTGAAGCTTTCTTT
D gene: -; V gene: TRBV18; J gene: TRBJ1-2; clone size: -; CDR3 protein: CASSPQGSTNYGYTF; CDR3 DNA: TGTGCCAGCTCACCGCAGGGAAGTACTAACTATGGCTACACCTTC
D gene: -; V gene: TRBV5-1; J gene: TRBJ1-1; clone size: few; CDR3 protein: CASRVGSLNTEAFF; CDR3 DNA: TGCGCCAGCAGGGTTGGCAGCTTGAACACTGAAGCTTTCTTT
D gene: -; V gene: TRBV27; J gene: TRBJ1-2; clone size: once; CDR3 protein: CASSPVQGLTNYGYTF; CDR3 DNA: TGTGCCAGCAGTCCCGTACAGGGACTAACTAACTATGGCTACACCTTC
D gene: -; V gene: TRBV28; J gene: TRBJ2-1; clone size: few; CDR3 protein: CASSFELPSNEQFF; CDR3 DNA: TGTGCCAGCAGTTTCGAGCTACCATCCAATGAGCAGTTCTTC
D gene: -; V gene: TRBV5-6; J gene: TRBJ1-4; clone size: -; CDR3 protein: CASSLGQDPEKLFF; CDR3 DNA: TGTGCCAGCAGCTTGGGGCAGGATCCCGAAAAACTGTTTTTT
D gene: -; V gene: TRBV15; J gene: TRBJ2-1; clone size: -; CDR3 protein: CATSRQGYNEQFF; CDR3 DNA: TGTGCCACCAGCAGACAGGGATACAATGAGCAGTTCTTC
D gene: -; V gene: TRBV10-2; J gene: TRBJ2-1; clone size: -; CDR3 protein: CASSEGYYNEQFF; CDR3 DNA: TGCGCCAGCAGTGAGGGATATTACAATGAGCAGTTCTTC